This T cell receptor (beta chain) was recovered during a study of T cells after yellow fever vaccination. CDR3 length: 15 amino acids. Trimming took off 2 bases at V and 0 bases at J, with 8 bases between the two ends. TCR cDNA was made by 5'RACE template switching, adding a universal primer site and UMIs. MiXCR, run by TCRdb on the 5' RACE reads, gives a single entry per CDR3 protein. The sample lists about 340,000 distinct CDR3 sequences; around 13% were seen once. This clonotype was detected only a few times. Antigen unknown. The study, taken as a whole, reports: Abundant contaminating clonotypes from the bulk population could appear in FACS-sorted repertoires. The secondary response showed a weaker magnitude and a faster peak, day 5 versus 15. Re-detected after boosting: most primary clones, almost 98% of CD4 and roughly 88% of CD8.

V is TRBV12-3 or TRBV12-4 and J is TRBJ2-1, with D perhaps given as TRBD1 or TRBD2 (5 bases each). This sequence was found in a man aged 18-30 years who received the YFV17D yellow fever vaccine. The specimen comprised CD4+ T cells sorted from PBMCs, sampled 15 days after the yellow fever booster vaccination. CDR3: CASSLMGVSYNEQFF. As DNA, the CDR3 is TGTGCCAGCAGTTTAATGGGGGTCTCCTACAATGAGCAGTTCTTC.